These 22 T cell receptor beta chains were all obtained from the same sample, sequenced in a study of radiation and T cells in renal cell carcinoma. The time point here: blood 4 weeks post-SBRT, at nephrectomy. Specified treatment: 15 Gy SBRT to primary tumor, nephrectomy 4 weeks later. Generated by immunoSEQ multiplex PCR, the TCRdb table keeps only in-frame clones and is missing some. Altogether roughly 64,000 clones are present, around three quarters being singletons, with the ten largest covering about 6.4%. The starting material was blood, obtained from a patient whose treatment included radiotherapy and nephrectomy. These receptors all come from a man in his sixties with renal cell carcinoma.

V usage is TRBV28 and J usage is TRBJ1-3; the D is unclear. The germline V and J ends were trimmed by 3 bases and 1 base, with 4 bases remaining between them. The CDR3 is made up of 13 amino acids. CDR1 and CDR2 from the germline V gene are MDHEN and SYDVKM. The CDR3 loop is CASSFGSGNTIYF. The CDR3 DNA reads TGTGCCAGCAGTTTTGGGTCTGGAAACACCATATATTTT.

The chain joins TRBV7-9 to TRBJ2-5; 8 nucleotides match TRBD2. The CDR3 consists of 13 residues. Per germline, CDR1 SEHNR and CDR2 FQNEAQ (reference sequence). Losses at the gene ends were 5 bases for V and 3 bases for J; bases not matched to a gene: 2. The CDR3 loop is CASSLSGKETQYF. CDR3 DNA: TGTGCCAGCAGCCTTAGCGGGAAAGAGACCCAGTACTTC. Full variable domain (missing parts from reference TRBV7-9 and TRBJ2-5): DTGVSQNPRHKITKRGQNVTFRCDPISEHNRLYWYRQTLGQGPEFLTYFQNEAQLEKSRLLSDRFSAERPKGSFSTLEIQRTEQGDSAMYLCASSLSGKETQYFGPGTRLLVL.

This chain links TRBV19 with TRBJ1-4; D is undetermined. V was cut by 4 bases and J by 4 bases, with 10 bases left in between. The length of the CDR3 is 14 residues. The germline V gene encodes CDR1 LNHDA and CDR2 SQIVND (reference sequence). This CDR3 is CASSTRTFNEKLFF. The CDR3 DNA sequence: TGTGCCAGTAGTACCCGGACGTTTAATGAAAAACTGTTTTTT.

The chain carries TRBV11-3 and TRBJ1-3, with 7 bases fitting TRBD1. CDR1 is SGHNT, CDR2 YENEEA, per germline. V lost 2 bases and J lost 0; bases outside the gene matches: 7. The CDR3 sequence is 17 residues long. The CDR3 here is CASSLSSTGSSGNTIYF. In DNA, the CDR3 is TGTGCCAGCAGCTTATCCTCGACAGGGAGCTCTGGAAACACCATATATTTT.

V is TRBV7-2 and J is TRBJ2-3; 10 nucleotides line up with TRBD2. CDR1 SGHTA and CDR2 FQGNSA come from the germline V gene. Losses at the gene ends were 2 bases for V and 6 bases for J; bases not matched to a gene: 14. CDR3 length: 18 residues. In DNA form, the CDR3 reads TGTGCCAGCAGCTTACAGTTGAGCGGGGGGGCCTTCCGTGATACGCAGTATTTT. Protein sequence: CASSLQLSGGAFRDTQYF.

This clone occurred a few times. The V and J genes are TRBV9 and TRBJ2-3, with TRBD2 as a possible D gene (6 bases). The germline V gene has CDR1 SGDLS and CDR2 YYNGEE. V was shortened by 3 bases and J by 2 bases, with 25 bases between the two germline ends. This CDR3 has 19 amino acids. CDR3 coding DNA: TGTGCCAGCAGCGCCGACTGGGGAGGCTCCCTACAATTCACAGATACGCAGTATTTT. Residues: CASSADWGGSLQFTDTQYF.

This chain uses TRBV20-1 with TRBJ1-4; D is undetermined. V gave up 5 bases and J gave up 8 bases, with 9 bases separating them. Germline CDR1 reads DFQATT; CDR2 reads SNEGSKA (reference sequence). This CDR3 contains 11 residues. The CDR3 sequence is CSAPRLEKLFF. Here the CDR3 DNA reads TGCAGTGCTCCCCGACTCGAAAAACTGTTTTTT.

This clone was observed a handful of times. V gene TRBV9 combines with J gene TRBJ1-5; D remains ambiguous. This CDR3 is 15 amino acids long. Per germline, CDR1 SGDLS and CDR2 YYNGEE. V was cut by 4 bases and J by 0 bases, with 11 bases left in between. Here the CDR3 DNA reads TGTGCCAGCAGCCCTTCGGTTAATAGCAATCAGCCCCAGCATTTT. Translated, it gives CASSPSVNSNQPQHF. The full variable domain, rest sourced from reference TRBV9 and TRBJ1-5, is DSGVTQTPKHLITATGQRVTLRCSPRSGDLSVYWYQQSLDQGLQFLIQYYNGEERAKGNILERFSAQQFPDLHSELNLSSLELGDSALYFCASSPSVNSNQPQHFGDGTRLSIL.

This clone was recorded once. The rearrangement uses TRBV29-1 and TRBJ2-5, with a possible D match to TRBD1 (5 bases). The DNA end favors TRBJ2-7, so the J call may be wrong. CDR1 and CDR2 from the germline V gene are SQVTM and ANQGSEA. This CDR3 is 13 amino acids long. The CDR3 nucleotides read TGCAGCGTTGAGGACGGACACGGCTACGAGCAGTACTTC. Translation: CSVEDGHGYEQYF.

Many counts were recorded for this clone. The J gene is TRBJ2-3, the V gene TRBV11-2, with a tentative D call TRBD2 (6 bases). The germline V and J ends were trimmed by 2 bases and 3 bases, with 15 bases remaining between them. CDR1 SGHAT and CDR2 FQNNGV come from the germline V gene. CDR3 length: 16 residues. Here the CDR3 reads CASSLMGGVGTDTQYF. Written as DNA, the CDR3 is TGTGCCAGCAGCTTAATGGGGGGTGTCGGGACAGATACGCAGTATTTT.

V gene TRBV7-9 combines with J gene TRBJ2-7; 10 bases are shared with TRBD1. The CDR3 is made up of 14 amino acids. Per germline, CDR1 SEHNR and CDR2 FQNEAQ (reference sequence). Trimming removed 4 bases from V and 6 bases from J; junction bases left unmatched: 6. The DNA of the CDR3 is TGTGCCAGCAGCTCCAGGGACAGGGGACCCGAGCAGTACGTC. Protein: CASSSRDRGPEQYV.

This chain uses TRBV11-2 with TRBJ2-7; no clear D gene. The CDR3 consists of 15 residues. Between the trimmed V and J ends, which lost 0 bases and 6 bases, there was a span of 15 bases. The germline V gene has CDR1 SGHAT and CDR2 FQNNGV. This CDR3 is CASSLELLGSTEQYF. CDR3 sequence (DNA): TGTGCCAGCAGCTTAGAGTTGTTGGGCAGCACCGAGCAGTACTTC.

The chain joins TRBV6-1 to TRBJ1-2; D unclear. Germline CDR1 MNHNS, CDR2 SASEGT. This CDR3 spans 13 amino acids. V was pared by 1 base and J by 8 bases, with 11 bases between. CDR3 amino acids: CASSEGWIGGYTF. CDR3 bases: TGTGCCAGCAGTGAAGGGTGGATCGGCGGCTACACCTTC.

V and J are TRBV5-1 and TRBJ2-3; a possible D gene is TRBD2 (6 bases). In germline, CDR1 is SGHRS, CDR2 YFSETQ. The CDR3 consists of 16 residues. V was clipped by 4 bases and J by 6 bases, with 21 bases between them. The CDR3 nucleotides read TGCGCCAGCAGCCCGGACTCGGGGGTGGTGGCTGATACGCAGTATTTT. Translating gives CASSPDSGVVADTQYF.

The chain recombines TRBV2 with TRBJ2-4; no reliable D call. Deletions cut 2 bases from V and 7 bases from J, with 12 bases between. This CDR3 has 14 amino acids. Germline V gene lookup returns CDR1 SNHLY and CDR2 FYNNEI. As DNA, the CDR3 is TGTGCCAGCAGTGAATCAAATCAAGGGAACATTCAGTACTTC. Amino acid sequence: CASSESNQGNIQYF.

V gene TRBV9 combines with J gene TRBJ2-3; TRBD1 matches at 8 bases. Germline loops: CDR1 SGDLS, CDR2 YYNGEE. The CDR3 is made up of 16 amino acids. V dropped 3 bases and J dropped 3; count of bases not matched to a gene: 9. CDR3 sequence (DNA): TGTGCCAGCAGCGATAAGACAGGGGATGTGACAGATACGCAGTATTTT. The encoded protein is CASSDKTGDVTDTQYF.

This rearrangement joins TRBV2 to TRBJ2-2; 7 bases are shared with TRBD2. The CDR3 extends over 13 amino acids. The germline gives CDR1 SNHLY, CDR2 FYNNEI. V lost 11 bases to trimming and J lost 3 bases; unmatched junction nucleotides: 6. The CDR3 DNA reads as TGTGCCGCAACCACTAGCGACACCGGGGAGCTGTTTTTT. Its protein product is CAATTSDTGELFF.

The rearrangement uses TRBV19 and TRBJ1-1, with D possibly being TRBD1 (6 bases). V was shortened by 5 bases and J by 1 base, with 14 bases between the two germline ends. Germline lookup yields CDR1 LNHDA and CDR2 SQIVND (reference sequence). The CDR3 contains 15 residues. In nucleotides, the CDR3 is TGTGCCAGTAGTCCACAGGGTTTTCCGAACACTGAAGCTTTCTTT. Translating it yields CASSPQGFPNTEAFF.

The chain combines TRBV7-9 with TRBJ2-5; weak D call: TRBD1 (6 bases). The CDR3 is made up of 13 amino acids. Germline V lookup: CDR1 SEHNR, CDR2 FQNEAQ (reference sequence). V was clipped by 5 bases and J by 5 bases, with 12 bases between them. DNA of the CDR3: TGTGCCAGCAGCGTTAATCAGGGGGAGACCCAGTACTTC. Protein sequence: CASSVNQGETQYF.

This chain links TRBV18 with TRBJ1-5; maybe TRBD1 (5 bases). CDR1 KGHSH and CDR2 LQKENI come from the germline V gene. Trimming shortened V by 3 bases and J by 4 bases, and 19 bases separated the two germline ends. CDR3 length: 17 residues. The CDR3 bases are TGTGCCAGCTCACCGGGCCGGACGGGGGGGAGAAATCAGCCCCAGCATTTT. Residues: CASSPGRTGGRNQPQHF.

The V gene is TRBV13, the J gene TRBJ1-2; no reliable D call. This CDR3 region has 15 residues. Trimming pared 5 bases from V and 4 bases from J, leaving 17 bases between. CDR1 and CDR2 from the germline V gene are PRHDT and FYEKMQ (reference sequence). CDR3 residues: CASSEWRVTGYGYTF. CDR3 nucleotide sequence: TGTGCCAGCAGCGAATGGAGGGTGACGGGCTATGGCTACACCTTC.

The genes are TRBV19 and TRBJ2-6; D ambiguous. CDR3 length: 16 amino acids. Germline V gene lookup returns CDR1 LNHDA and CDR2 SQIVND (reference sequence). V was clipped by 3 bases and J by 0 bases, with 9 bases between them. CDR3 region: CASSIQVGSGANVLTF. In DNA form, the CDR3 reads TGTGCCAGTAGTATTCAAGTGGGCTCTGGGGCCAACGTCCTGACTTTC.